The 13 T cell receptor beta chains in this list originate from one sample, sequenced in a study of cytomegalovirus exposure and HLA in healthy donors. The PCR contained 60 Vbeta and 13 Jbeta primers. Only in-frame clones appear in the TCRdb table, and some are missing; sequencing was by immunoSEQ multiplex PCR. The data contain 85,000 to 95,000 clones, 60% to 85% of them singletons. Sample: PBMCs. Receptors were obtained from a man aged 25-40 years in good health and CMV-seropositive.

The V gene is TRBV7-9, the J gene TRBJ1-3, with D perhaps matching TRBD1 (6 bases). V was shortened by 1 base and J by 5 bases, with 15 bases between the two germline ends. The CDR3 is 16 residues long. Germline CDR1 and CDR2: SEHNR and FQNEAQ (reference sequence). CDR3 DNA: TGTGCCAGCAGCTTAGGCCCAGGGGAAGGGCGAAACACCATATATTTT. This gives the protein CASSLGPGEGRNTIYF.

The chain joins TRBV7-8 to TRBJ1-6; 9 bases align to TRBD1. Germline CDR1 and CDR2: SGHVS and FQNEAQ. This CDR3 contains 15 residues. The V segment lost 5 bases and the J segment 4 bases; nucleotides outside the gene matches: 3. DNA of the CDR3: TGTGCCAGCAGCCAACAGGGGGCGTATAATTCACCCCTCCACTTT. Translation gives CASSQQGAYNSPLHF.

The genes are TRBV6-1 and TRBJ2-7, with 10 nucleotides matching TRBD2. CDR1 and CDR2 (germline): MNHNS, SASEGT. The CDR3 extends over 15 amino acids. V dropped 7 bases and J dropped 1; count of bases not matched to a gene: 7. The CDR3 here is CASTGLAGVSYEQYF. The CDR3 DNA reads TGTGCCAGCACAGGTCTAGCGGGGGTGTCCTACGAGCAGTACTTC.

This clone showed up just once. J is TRBJ1-5 and V is TRBV4-2, with D hard to call. Looked up from germline, CDR1 is LGHNA and CDR2 is YNFKEQ. V gave up 0 bases and J gave up 3 bases, with 6 bases separating them. The CDR3 is 14 residues long. In DNA, the CDR3 is TGTGCCAGCAGCCAAGACCTATCCAATCAGCCCCAGCATTTT. Amino acid sequence: CASSQDLSNQPQHF.

This clone came up once. This chain uses TRBV7-2 with TRBJ1-4; 8 bases are shared with TRBD1. Germline V gives CDR1 SGHTA, CDR2 FQGNSA. This CDR3 is 15 amino acids long. J gave up 7 bases and V 3 bases, and 7 bases lay outside the gene matches. The CDR3 reads CASSFTGGRGEKLFF. The CDR3 region has the DNA TGTGCCAGCAGCTTTACAGGGGGACGGGGTGAAAAACTGTTTTTT.

The chain uses TRBV7-9 and TRBJ2-7; tentative D call: TRBD1 (6 bases). Germline CDR1 SEHNR, CDR2 FQNEAQ (reference sequence). V was clipped by 0 bases and J by 3 bases, with 6 bases between them. CDR3 length equals 13 residues. The CDR3 DNA reads TGTGCCAGCAGCTTAGCAGGGGGCTACGAGCAGTACTTC. This translates into CASSLAGGYEQYF.

In its sample, this clone was seen once. This chain connects TRBV9 to TRBJ2-3; TRBD2 matches at 7 bases. Losses at the gene ends were 2 bases for V and 0 bases for J; bases not matched to a gene: 12. Germline assignment: CDR1 SGDLS and CDR2 YYNGEE. The CDR3 covers 18 residues. This chain's CDR3 is CASSVGGRGAFSTDTQYF. Here the CDR3 DNA reads TGTGCCAGCAGCGTGGGCGGGAGAGGGGCCTTTAGCACAGATACGCAGTATTTT.

The rearrangement links TRBV2 to TRBJ2-7; TRBD2 agrees at 7 bases. The CDR3 is made up of 14 amino acids. J lost 6 bases, V lost 5 bases, and 10 bases had no gene match. In germline, CDR1 is SNHLY, CDR2 FYNNEI. The chain's CDR3 is CASSSRTSFSEQYF. DNA for the CDR3: TGTGCCAGCAGTTCCCGGACTAGTTTCTCCGAGCAGTACTTC.

The J gene is TRBJ2-5, the V gene TRBV5-4; 11 bases are a match to TRBD2. Trimming cost V 5 bases and J 2 bases; bases outside gene matches: 5. Germline assignment: CDR1 SGHNT and CDR2 YYREEE (reference sequence). The CDR3 spans 15 residues. CDR3 DNA: TGTGCCAGCAGTTCCGGGACTAGCGGACAAGAGACCCAGTACTTC. Translating it yields CASSSGTSGQETQYF.

The chain is built from TRBV5-1 and TRBJ1-6; TRBD1 might be the D (6 bases). Germline CDR1 and CDR2: SGHRS and YFSETQ. Trimming removed 0 bases from V and 13 bases from J, with 17 bases in between. The CDR3 has 15 residues. The CDR3 sequence is CASSLGAGARGPLHF. Written as DNA, the CDR3 is TGCGCCAGCAGCTTGGGGGCAGGGGCGAGAGGGCCCCTCCACTTT.

This clone is termed medium-sized (0.01 to 0.1%). The chain has TRBV7-2 and TRBJ2-2, with D maybe TRBD2 (6 bases). CDR1 and CDR2 (germline): SGHTA, FQGNSA. The CDR3 has 14 residues. Deletions cut 3 bases from V and 7 bases from J, with 12 bases between. This chain's CDR3 is CASSFWGSGGELFF. DNA of the CDR3: TGTGCCAGCAGCTTTTGGGGTAGCGGCGGGGAGCTGTTTTTT.

The rearrangement joins TRBV28 to TRBJ2-1, with D possibly TRBD2 on 5 matching bases. Germline lookup yields CDR1 MDHEN and CDR2 SYDVKM. The V and J ends lost 7 bases and 6 bases respectively, with 10 bases between them. The CDR3 has 12 residues. The CDR3 nucleotides are TGTGCCAGCAAAAGGGAGATCAATGAGCAGTTCTTC. It encodes CASKREINEQFF.

V and J are TRBV10-3 and TRBJ2-1; 10 bases are a match to TRBD1. The CDR3 covers 18 residues. The trim removed 0 bases at V and 7 bases at J, leaving 12 bases unmatched. CDR1 and CDR2 from the germline V gene are ENHRY and SYGVKD. The CDR3 sequence is CAISESFFRDRGRNEQFF. The CDR3 nucleotides read TGTGCCATCAGTGAGTCCTTTTTTCGGGACAGGGGAAGGAATGAGCAGTTCTTC.